What follows are 8 T cell receptor beta chains derived from one specimen sequenced in a study of blood T cell repertoires in COVID-19. Profiled with immunoSEQ multiplex PCR; TCRdb holds only in-frame clones, not every one. The sample consists of about 140,000 clones, over 65% of them appearing once. The sample was peripheral blood. Receptors were obtained from a woman aged 80 or older with active or convalescent COVID-19.

The chain joins TRBV3-1 (or the pseudogene TRBV3-2) to TRBJ2-1; TRBD1 agrees at 8 bases. Germline assignment: CDR1 LGHDT and CDR2 YNNKEL (reference sequence). Unmatched junction bases numbered 0, after V lost 3 bases and J lost 8 bases. This CDR3 spans 12 amino acids. The CDR3 nucleotides are TGTGCCAGCAGCCAGACAGGGGATGAGCAGTTCTTC. Protein: CASSQTGDEQFF.

The chain is built from TRBV15 and TRBJ1-1; no clear D gene. The V and J ends lost 4 bases and 5 bases respectively, with 11 bases between them. Germline CDR1 reads LNHNV; CDR2 reads YYDKDF (reference sequence). The CDR3 totals 13 residues. CDR3 bases: TGTGCCACCAGCACCGCGGGGAGGACTGAAGCTTTCTTT. Translating it yields CATSTAGRTEAFF.

This clone was counted a few times. The rearrangement joins TRBV5-6 to TRBJ1-1; D possibly corresponds to TRBD1 (5 bases). Germline V CDR1 and CDR2: SGHDT, YYEEEE. This CDR3 contains 16 residues. V was clipped by 0 bases and J by 1 base, with 13 bases between them. The CDR3 sequence: CASSLGRRGRNTEAFF. As DNA, the CDR3 is TGTGCCAGCAGCTTGGGCCGCCGGGGGAGGAACACTGAAGCTTTCTTT.

This chain connects TRBV9 to TRBJ1-1; no clear D. Germline CDR1 SGDLS, CDR2 YYNGEE. Trimming shortened V by 6 bases and J by 1 base, and 13 bases separated the two germline ends. The CDR3 is 14 amino acids. The CDR3 nucleotides read TGTGCCAGCACCAAAAGTTCAGGGAACACTGAAGCTTTCTTT. It codes for CASTKSSGNTEAFF.

This chain joins TRBV6-5 and TRBJ1-2, with TRBD1 identical over 7 bases. The CDR3 contains 15 residues. Germline CDR1 and CDR2: MNHEY and SVGAGI. The ends lost 6 bases at V and 8 bases at J; junction bases unmatched: 15. The DNA of the CDR3 is TGTGCCAGCAGAGAGACAGGGTTTCGGCTGGGCGGCTACACCTTC. This sequence encodes CASRETGFRLGGYTF.

This sequence joins TRBV12-3 or TRBV12-4 and TRBJ1-3; D gene ambiguous. V lost 3 bases to trimming and J lost 1 base, with 4 bases between them. The CDR3 is made up of 13 amino acids. The CDR3 here is CASSFRSGNTIYF. In DNA form, the CDR3 reads TGTGCCAGCAGTTTCCGTTCTGGAAACACCATATATTTT.

This clone was seen more than once but under ten times. At one boundary the junction diverges from the germline segment, which might be a read error. The rearrangement joins TRBV7-7 to TRBJ2-1; tentative D call: TRBD1 (5 bases). Germline V gene sequence: CDR1 SSHAT, CDR2 FNYEAQ (reference sequence). This CDR3 has 18 amino acids. The CDR3 sequence: CASSLGLWFREAYNEQFF. The CDR3 nucleotides are TGTGCTAGCAGCTTAGGCCTCTGGTTCAGGGAAGCCTACAATGAGCAGTTCTTC.

The V gene is TRBV10-3, the J gene TRBJ1-5; D is possibly TRBD1 (6 bases). Germline V gives CDR1 ENHRY, CDR2 SYGVKD. Deletions cut 8 bases from V and 5 bases from J, with 13 bases between. CDR3 size: 13 residues. Here the CDR3 DNA reads TGTGCCATCTCCGGGACATGGGATCAGCCCCAGCATTTT. Its protein is CAISGTWDQPQHF.